Each of the 15 T cell receptor beta chains below was sequenced from the same sample in a study of shared T cell receptors in the human thymus (dated by TCRdb to 2020 to 2023). Libraries came from the immunoSEQ multiplex PCR assay. TCRdb stores this immuneACCESS table with in-frame sequences only. Part of the clones is absent; in the studies checked, under half of the shortfall reflects unresolved V genes, and no reason is known for the rest. The sample yields hundreds of thousands of clones; 95% were counted once. The ten top clones hold 0.015% to 0.02% of the sample. Sequencing was carried out using thymocytes. These receptors were taken from a human donor.

This chain connects TRBV19 to TRBJ2-1, with 7 bases aligning to TRBD2. Unmatched junction bases numbered 9, after V lost 3 bases and J lost 4 bases. The CDR3 loop spans 16 amino acids. Germline assignment: CDR1 LNHDA and CDR2 SQIVND (reference sequence). In DNA, the CDR3 is TGTGCCAGTAGTATTAGTACGGGAGGATGGTACAATGAGCAGTTCTTC. It specifies CASSISTGGWYNEQFF.

The J gene is TRBJ2-1, the V gene TRBV11-1, with D possibly matching TRBD2 (6 bases). The CDR3 loop spans 13 amino acids. V lost 1 base and J 5 bases, leaving 6 bases between the germline ends. From germline, CDR1 is SGHAT and CDR2 FQDESV (reference sequence). In nucleotides, the CDR3 is TGTGCCAGCAGCTTAGAGCGGGACAATGAGCAGTTCTTC. Translating gives CASSLERDNEQFF.

The V call is TRBV18, the J call TRBJ2-3; 7 bases fit TRBD2. The CDR3 is 20 amino acids. Per the germline V gene, CDR1 is KGHSH and CDR2 is LQKENI. V lost 3 bases, J lost 2 bases, and 20 bases stayed unmatched. CDR3 residues: CASSPGRGEDAEEDTDTQYF. CDR3 DNA: TGTGCCAGCTCACCTGGTCGGGGGGAGGACGCGGAGGAGGACACAGATACGCAGTATTTT.

The chain recombines TRBV5-1 with TRBJ2-3; 15 nucleotides match TRBD2. Trimming at V came to 4 bases and at J to 4 bases, leaving 4 bases not matched to a gene. Germline V CDR1 and CDR2: SGHRS, YFSETQ. The CDR3 runs 16 residues. The CDR3 region has the DNA TGCGCCAGCAGCCGGGGACTAGCGGGAGGCCCAGATACGCAGTATTTT. Amino acids: CASSRGLAGGPDTQYF.

V and J are TRBV11-2 and TRBJ2-1; 12 nucleotides agree with TRBD2. Losses at the gene ends were 4 bases for V and 5 bases for J; bases not matched to a gene: 3. Germline lookup yields CDR1 SGHAT and CDR2 FQNNGV. The CDR3 is 15 residues long. The CDR3 sequence: CASSSLAGGDNEQFF. DNA for the CDR3: TGTGCCAGCAGCTCCCTAGCGGGAGGGGACAATGAGCAGTTCTTC. Full variable domain (missing parts from reference TRBV11-2 and TRBJ2-1): EAGVAQSPRYKIIEKRQSVAFWCNPISGHATLYWYQQILGQGPKLLIQFQNNGVVDDSQLPKDRFSAERLKGVDSTLKIQPAKLEDSAVYLCASSSLAGGDNEQFFGPGTRLTVL.

This rearrangement joins TRBV9 to TRBJ2-1; D gene uncertain. V was clipped by 3 bases and J by 6 bases, with 16 bases between them. The CDR3 has 15 residues. Germline-derived CDR1 and CDR2 are SGDLS and YYNGEE. The CDR3, as DNA: TGTGCCAGCAGCGACCCACTATTTGCACCCAATGAGCAGTTCTTC. Translation: CASSDPLFAPNEQFF.

The gene calls are TRBV7-9 and TRBJ2-5, with 12 positions matching TRBD2. CDR3 length: 16 amino acids. Unmatched junction bases numbered 6, after V lost 5 bases and J lost 2 bases. Germline CDR1 and CDR2: SEHNR and FQNEAQ (reference sequence). CDR3 DNA sequence: TGTGCCAGCAGCCCAACGACTAGCGGGAGACAAGAGACCCAGTACTTC. Encoded protein: CASSPTTSGRQETQYF. Drawing the rest from reference TRBV7-9 and TRBJ2-5, the complete variable domain is DTGVSQNPRHKITKRGQNVTFRCDPISEHNRLYWYRQTLGQGPEFLTYFQNEAQLEKSRLLSDRFSAERPKGSFSTLEIQRTEQGDSAMYLCASSPTTSGRQETQYFGPGTRLLVL.

The chain combines TRBV5-8 with TRBJ2-7; D is undetermined. V lost 1 base to trimming and J lost 5 bases, with 13 bases between them. Germline CDR1 SGHTS, CDR2 YDEGEE. CDR3 length: 14 residues. CDR3 coding DNA: TGTGCCAGCAGCTTGAGCTCAGAAGAAGACGAGCAGTACTTC. Translating it yields CASSLSSEEDEQYF.

This chain links TRBV18 with TRBJ2-7; 12 bases fit TRBD2. Germline CDR1 and CDR2: KGHSH and LQKENI. Losses at the gene ends were 3 bases for V and 7 bases for J; bases not matched to a gene: 4. There are 14 residues in the CDR3. This CDR3 is CASSPGTSGSEQYF. CDR3 bases: TGTGCCAGCTCACCTGGGACTAGCGGGTCTGAGCAGTACTTC.

The V call is TRBV7-9, the J call TRBJ2-1; 9 bases align to TRBD2. This CDR3 contains 18 residues. The germline V gene has CDR1 SEHNR and CDR2 FQNEAQ (reference sequence). V lost 5 bases to trimming and J lost 5 bases; unmatched junction nucleotides: 16. This CDR3 is CASSRGLALINQNNEQFF. In DNA form, the CDR3 reads TGTGCCAGCAGCCGAGGACTAGCGCTCATTAACCAAAACAATGAGCAGTTCTTC.

The V call is TRBV9, the J call TRBJ2-1; 10 nucleotides line up with TRBD2. The V gene's germline CDR1 is SGDLS and CDR2 YYNGEE. The CDR3 sequence is 16 residues long. V shed 0 bases, J shed 4 bases, and the junction held 4 bases outside the gene matches. Here the CDR3 reads CASSVGLAGVYNEQFF. CDR3 nucleotides: TGTGCCAGCAGCGTAGGGCTAGCGGGAGTTTACAATGAGCAGTTCTTC.

This chain connects TRBV29-1 to TRBJ2-1, with 7 nucleotides matching TRBD2. The CDR3 is 16 amino acids. The germline CDR1 and CDR2 sequences are SQVTM and ANQGSEA. The J segment lost 4 bases and the V segment lost 0 bases, leaving 9 bases of the junction unmatched. The CDR3 sequence: CSVEDVSGEDYNEQFF. Here the CDR3 DNA reads TGCAGCGTTGAAGACGTCAGCGGGGAAGATTACAATGAGCAGTTCTTC.

The chain couples TRBV5-6 to TRBJ2-4; 7 bases match TRBD1. The CDR3 loop spans 15 amino acids. Germline V CDR1 and CDR2: SGHDT, YYEEEE. V shed 2 bases and J 2 bases; nucleotides not matched to a gene: 4. Here the CDR3 DNA reads TGTGCCAGCAGCTTACAGGGGCTATCCAAAAACATTCAGTACTTC. Translated, it gives CASSLQGLSKNIQYF.

The chain combines TRBV7-8 with TRBJ2-1, with D possibly being TRBD2 (5 bases). CDR1 is SGHVS and CDR2 is FQNEAQ in the germline V gene. The CDR3 runs 16 residues. Trimming pared 1 base from V and 5 bases from J, leaving 15 bases between. CDR3 DNA sequence: TGTGCCAGCAGCTTAGTTGCCGGGGTGCTAAACAATGAGCAGTTCTTC. Translated, it gives CASSLVAGVLNNEQFF.

The V gene is TRBV28, the J gene TRBJ2-7; the D is unclear. Per germline, CDR1 MDHEN and CDR2 SYDVKM. The CDR3 runs to 11 residues. Trimming removed 7 bases at V and 5 bases at J, with 9 bases between. Written as DNA, the CDR3 is TGTGCCAGCACCCTTTTGGACGAGCAGTACTTC. Protein sequence: CASTLLDEQYF. The complete variable domain, with remaining parts taken from reference TRBV28 and TRBJ2-7, reads DVKVTQSSRYLVKRTGEKVFLECVQDMDHENMFWYRQDPGLGLRLIYFSYDVKMKEKGDIPEGYSVSREKKERFSLILESASTNQTSMYLCASTLLDEQYFGPGTRLTVT.